Each of the 10 T cell receptor beta chains below was sequenced from the same sample in a study of vaccination effects on CD4 cells after COVID-19. Data came from immunoSEQ multiplex PCR; TCRdb stores just in-frame clones and leaves some out. The sample has some 34,000 clones; 82% are singletons. Sequencing was preceded by expansion of antigen-specific CD4+ T cells with viral peptide pools in the ViraFEST assay. Following an approximately ten-day culture, CD4+ T cells were purified. Every participant took two doses of the BNT162b2 or mRNA-1273 vaccine. Their antigens are not known. Sample: CD4+ T cells from PBMCs cultured with HCoV-NL63 spike peptides, taken after COVID-19 vaccination. These receptors were obtained from a human donor who received a COVID-19 vaccine. Some clones in this sample may be carry-over from other donors' samples.

J is TRBJ1-6 and V is TRBV19; 7 bases fit TRBD1. There are 14 residues in the CDR3. Germline CDR1 and CDR2: LNHDA and SQIVND (reference sequence). V gave up 7 bases and J gave up 9 bases; unmatched junction bases: 9. Here the CDR3 DNA reads TGTGCCAGTACCTCAGTCAGGGACAGTTCACCCCTCCACTTT. Amino acids: CASTSVRDSSPLHF.

V is TRBV30 and J is TRBJ2-3; D ambiguous. CDR3 length: 14 amino acids. The ends were cut back, 3 bases at V and 6 bases at J, with 16 bases in the middle. Germline CDR1 is GTSNPN and CDR2 is SVGIG (reference sequence). The CDR3 DNA is TGTGCCTGGAGATCCCCTTCGACTGGGGATACGCAGTATTTT. Its protein is CAWRSPSTGDTQYF.

The chain recombines TRBV5-4 with TRBJ2-1, with TRBD1 identical over 9 bases. Looked up from germline, CDR1 is SGHNT and CDR2 is YYREEE (reference sequence). J lost 6 bases, V lost 2 bases, and 9 bases had no gene match. The CDR3 covers 16 residues. CDR3 sequence reads: CASSFPGTGNGNEQFF. For the CDR3, the DNA is TGTGCCAGCAGCTTCCCTGGGACAGGGAATGGCAATGAGCAGTTCTTC. The full variable domain, completed using reference TRBV5-4 and TRBJ2-1, is ETGVTQSPTHLIKTRGQQVTLRCSSQSGHNTVSWYQQALGQGPQFIFQYYREEENGRGNFPPRFSGLQFPNYSSELNVNALELDDSALYLCASSFPGTGNGNEQFFGPGTRLTVL.

This sequence joins TRBV7-2 and TRBJ1-1; 8 positions agree with TRBD1. The CDR3 loop spans 13 amino acids. Germline assignment: CDR1 SGHTA and CDR2 FQGNSA. The V segment lost 4 bases and the J segment 5 bases; nucleotides outside the gene matches: 3. The CDR3 spells CASSSQGGTEAFF. The CDR3, as DNA: TGTGCCAGCAGCTCACAGGGGGGGACTGAAGCTTTCTTT. The full variable domain, with the rest looked up from reference TRBV7-2 and TRBJ1-1, is GAGVSQSPSNKVTEKGKDVELRCDPISGHTALYWYRQSLGQGLEFLIYFQGNSAPDKSGLPSDRFSAERTGGSVSTLTIQRTQQEDSAVYLCASSSQGGTEAFFGQGTRLTVV.

The chain carries TRBV9 and TRBJ2-7; possibly TRBD2 for D (6 bases). The CDR3 is 16 residues long. Germline CDR1 reads SGDLS; CDR2 reads YYNGEE. V gave up 7 bases and J gave up 0 bases, with 20 bases separating them. The chain's CDR3 is CASLRGGRRNSYEQYV. The DNA for the CDR3 is TGTGCCAGCCTGCGGGGAGGCAGGCGAAACTCCTACGAGCAGTACGTC.

The chain employs TRBV6-6 and TRBJ2-7, with 10 bases that match TRBD2. Trimming took 7 bases from V and 6 from J; bases not matched to a gene: 12. CDR1 and CDR2 from the germline V gene are MNHNY and SVGAGI (reference sequence). The CDR3 sequence is 15 residues long. CDR3 protein: CASTQTGTSVGEQYV. DNA for the CDR3: TGTGCCAGCACCCAGACCGGGACTAGCGTTGGCGAGCAGTACGTC.

This clone has only one observation. The rearrangement links TRBV6-1 to TRBJ1-6, with D possibly TRBD1 on 6 matching bases. Trimming pared 3 bases from V and 8 bases from J, leaving 17 bases between. CDR1 is MNHNS, CDR2 SASEGT, per germline. This CDR3 contains 16 residues. The DNA of the CDR3 is TGTGCCAGCAGTGATTCTTTCTCCCCAGGGGATTCACCCCTCCACTTT. Residues: CASSDSFSPGDSPLHF.

This clone was observed a handful of times. The chain is built from TRBV2 and TRBJ2-7; 7 bases align to TRBD1. CDR3 length equals 13 residues. Trimming at V came to 6 bases and at J to 3 bases, leaving 5 bases not matched to a gene. CDR1 is SNHLY and CDR2 is FYNNEI in the germline V gene. The CDR3 bases are TGTGCCAGCAGGGGACAGCCTAACTACGAGCAGTACGTC. Protein sequence: CASRGQPNYEQYV.

The rearrangement links TRBV7-8 to TRBJ2-3; D uncertain. V was pared by 5 bases and J by 5 bases, with 14 bases between. CDR1 SGHVS and CDR2 FQNEAQ come from the germline V gene. The CDR3 sequence is 14 residues long. The CDR3 loop is CASSRDHRLDTQYF. DNA of the CDR3: TGTGCCAGCAGCCGAGACCATCGTTTAGATACGCAGTATTTT.

This chain uses TRBV7-7 with TRBJ1-5; maybe TRBD1 (5 bases). In germline, CDR1 is SSHAT, CDR2 FNYEAQ (reference sequence). The CDR3 is 20 residues long. Trimming left V 5 bases short and J 6 bases short, with 32 bases between. CDR3 protein: CASSHLRVIPGPGAVQPQHF. The CDR3 nucleotides are TGTGCCAGCAGCCATCTCCGGGTCATCCCCGGACCCGGGGCTGTTCAGCCCCAGCATTTT.